This section outlines one T cell receptor beta chain sequence together with its context. The sample belongs to a study of blood T cell repertoires in COVID-19. Across the study: The origin of the acute and convalescent COVID-19 samples was the United States, Italy and Spain. PBMCs, B-cell-depleted T cells, or T cells provided the cDNA or gDNA that made up the material.

Under the authors' procedure: It was from reference gene primer amplification that nucleated cell counts were estimated. Sequencing was performed with immunoSEQ multiplex PCR; in TCRdb, only in-frame clones are kept and a portion is missing. D and trimming were read from the DNA, whereas the V and J calls and clone size are those reported in that table. This table has 280,000 or so clones, roughly 86% appearing once. CDR1 is LNHDA and CDR2 is SQIVND in the germline V gene (reference sequence). V lost 7 bases and J 2 bases, leaving 17 bases between the germline ends. This CDR3 region has 15 residues. The chain links TRBV19 to TRBJ1-1; tentatively, D is TRBD1 (5 bases). This sequence was found in a woman aged 25 to 39 who had recovered from COVID-19. Sequencing used peripheral blood. The CDR3 here is CASIQDKGTNTEAFF. In DNA form, the CDR3 reads TGTGCCAGTATTCAAGACAAAGGGACTAACACTGAAGCTTTCTTT.